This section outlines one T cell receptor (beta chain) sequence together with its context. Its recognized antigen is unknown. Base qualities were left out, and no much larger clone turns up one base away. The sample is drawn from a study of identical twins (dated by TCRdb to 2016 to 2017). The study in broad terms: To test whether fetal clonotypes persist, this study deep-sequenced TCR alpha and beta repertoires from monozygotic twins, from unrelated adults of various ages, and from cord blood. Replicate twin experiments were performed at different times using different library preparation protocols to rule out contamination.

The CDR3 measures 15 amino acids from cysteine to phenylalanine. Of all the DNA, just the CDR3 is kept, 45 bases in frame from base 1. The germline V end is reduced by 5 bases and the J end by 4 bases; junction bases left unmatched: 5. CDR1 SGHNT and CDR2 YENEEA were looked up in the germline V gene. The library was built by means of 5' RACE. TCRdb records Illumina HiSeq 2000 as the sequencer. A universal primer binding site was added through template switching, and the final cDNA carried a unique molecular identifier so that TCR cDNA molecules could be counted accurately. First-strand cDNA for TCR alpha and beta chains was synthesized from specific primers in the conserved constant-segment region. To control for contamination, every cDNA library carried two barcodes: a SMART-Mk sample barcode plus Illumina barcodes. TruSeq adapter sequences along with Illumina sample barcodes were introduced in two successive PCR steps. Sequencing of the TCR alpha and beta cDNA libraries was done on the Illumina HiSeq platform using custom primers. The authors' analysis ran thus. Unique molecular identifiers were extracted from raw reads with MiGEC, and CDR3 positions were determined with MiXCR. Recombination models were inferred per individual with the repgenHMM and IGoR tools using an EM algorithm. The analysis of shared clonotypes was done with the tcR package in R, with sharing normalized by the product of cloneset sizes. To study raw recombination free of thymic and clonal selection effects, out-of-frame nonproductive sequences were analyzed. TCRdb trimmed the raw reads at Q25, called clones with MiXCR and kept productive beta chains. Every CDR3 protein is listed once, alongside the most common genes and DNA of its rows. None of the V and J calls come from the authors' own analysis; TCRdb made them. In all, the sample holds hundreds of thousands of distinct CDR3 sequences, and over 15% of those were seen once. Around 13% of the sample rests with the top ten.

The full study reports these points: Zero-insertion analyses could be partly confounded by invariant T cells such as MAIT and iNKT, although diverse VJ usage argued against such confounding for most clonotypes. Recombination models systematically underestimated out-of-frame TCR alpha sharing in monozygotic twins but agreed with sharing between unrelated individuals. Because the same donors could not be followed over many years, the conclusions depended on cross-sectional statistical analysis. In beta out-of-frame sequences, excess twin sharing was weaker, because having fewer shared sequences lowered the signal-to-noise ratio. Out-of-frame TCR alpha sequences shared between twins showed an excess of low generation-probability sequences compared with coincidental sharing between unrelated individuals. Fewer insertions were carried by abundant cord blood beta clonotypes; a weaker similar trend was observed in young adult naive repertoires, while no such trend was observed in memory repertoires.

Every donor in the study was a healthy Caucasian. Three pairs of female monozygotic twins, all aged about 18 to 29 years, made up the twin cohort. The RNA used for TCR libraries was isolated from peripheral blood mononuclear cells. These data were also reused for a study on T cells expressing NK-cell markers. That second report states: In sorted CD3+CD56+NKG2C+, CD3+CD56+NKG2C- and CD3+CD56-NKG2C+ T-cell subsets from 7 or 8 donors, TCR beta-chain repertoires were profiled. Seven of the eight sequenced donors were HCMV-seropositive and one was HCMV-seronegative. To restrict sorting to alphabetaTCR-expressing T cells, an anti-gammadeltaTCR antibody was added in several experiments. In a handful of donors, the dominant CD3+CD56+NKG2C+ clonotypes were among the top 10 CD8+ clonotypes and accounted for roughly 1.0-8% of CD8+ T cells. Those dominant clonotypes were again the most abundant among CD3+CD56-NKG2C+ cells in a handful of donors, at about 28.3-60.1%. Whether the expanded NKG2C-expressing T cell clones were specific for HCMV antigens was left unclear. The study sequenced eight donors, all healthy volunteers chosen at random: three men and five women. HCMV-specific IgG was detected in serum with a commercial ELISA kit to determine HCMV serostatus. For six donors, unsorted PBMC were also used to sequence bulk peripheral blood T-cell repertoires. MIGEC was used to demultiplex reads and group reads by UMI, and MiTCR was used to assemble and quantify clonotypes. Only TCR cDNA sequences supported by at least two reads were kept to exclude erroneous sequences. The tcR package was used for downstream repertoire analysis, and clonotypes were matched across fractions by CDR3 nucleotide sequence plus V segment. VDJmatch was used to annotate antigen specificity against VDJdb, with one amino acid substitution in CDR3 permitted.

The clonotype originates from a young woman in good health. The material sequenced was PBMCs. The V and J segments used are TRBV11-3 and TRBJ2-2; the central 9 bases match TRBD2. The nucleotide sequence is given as TGTGCCAGCAGCAAGGGACTAGCCTCCACCGGGGAGCTGTTTTTT. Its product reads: CASSKGLASTGELFF.